The clone carrying this T cell receptor beta chain was seen a single time. As yet, its antigen is unknown. These data come from a study of cytomegalovirus exposure and HLA in healthy donors. Points from the study as a whole: Immune exposure information available was restricted to CMV serostatus. Specificity for CMV antigens was confirmed in vitro for a few of the CMV-associated chains. Reported results showed that the classifier diagnosed cytomegalovirus status with high specificity and sensitivity. Sequencing likely produced, as an artifact, a cluster of highly shared sequence variants.

The CDR3 extends over 16 amino acids. J lost 2 bases, V lost 2 bases, and 8 bases had no gene match. The germline V gene has CDR1 GTSNPN and CDR2 SVGIG (reference sequence). A multiplex PCR was run with 60 Vbeta primers and 13 Jbeta primers. Assay: immunoSEQ multiplex PCR; the TCRdb copy retains only in-frame clones and omits some. Of 100,000 to 150,000 clones detected, just under 85% appear once; the ten largest clones hold roughly 2.5%. The chain employs TRBV30 and TRBJ1-5; TRBD1 matches at 8 bases. Sequencing used PBMCs. This receptor was taken from a boy aged 2-9 years in good health and CMV-seronegative. The CDR3, as DNA: TGTGCCTGGAGTTTCAGGGGGCCGGGTGGCAATCAGCCCCAGCATTTT. As protein: CAWSFRGPGGNQPQHF.